The 24 T cell receptor beta chains listed next were all sequenced from one sample in a study of PD-L1 blockade in urothelial cancer. TCRdb's copy holds only in-frame clones and misses some; the assay was immunoSEQ multiplex PCR. The sample yields around 45,000 clones, 70% to 90% seen once. Sequenced material: PBMCs, taken around atezolizumab (anti-PD-L1) treatment. These receptor sequences come from a man at least 80 years old with urothelial cancer.

This rearrangement joins TRBV28 to TRBJ1-4, with a possible D match to TRBD1 (6 bases). Germline V gene lookup returns CDR1 MDHEN and CDR2 SYDVKM. The germline V and J ends were trimmed by 7 bases and 9 bases, with 15 bases remaining between them. This CDR3 contains 13 residues. CDR3 DNA sequence: TGTGCCAGCACGAAGGGGGTTGCAAAAAAACTGTTTTTT. It specifies CASTKGVAKKLFF.

This chain uses TRBV29-1 with TRBJ2-5; D is perhaps TRBD2 (5 bases). Germline loops: CDR1 SQVTM, CDR2 ANQGSEA. This CDR3 comprises 12 residues. The V and J ends lost 4 bases and 1 base respectively, with 7 bases between them. The CDR3 loop is CSVVGLQETQYF. The CDR3 DNA reads TGCAGCGTTGTAGGACTCCAAGAGACCCAGTACTTC.

In this sample, this clone turned up once. The rearrangement joins TRBV7-8 to TRBJ1-3, with 8 positions matching TRBD1. CDR1 is SGHVS, CDR2 FQNEAQ, per germline. J was trimmed by 2 bases and V by 5 bases; bases with no gene match: 5. The CDR3 has 15 residues. DNA of the CDR3: TGTGCCAGCAGCGCCAGGGGGCAGGCTGGAAACACCATATATTTT. Encoded protein: CASSARGQAGNTIYF.

This rearrangement joins TRBV4-3 to TRBJ2-4; 8 bases match TRBD2. In germline, CDR1 is LGHNA, CDR2 YSLEER. The CDR3 sequence is 20 residues long. With 0 bases clipped from V and 0 bases from J, the junction kept 13 bases outside the gene matches. CDR3 residues: CASSQDYGREAKLAKNIQYF. CDR3 coding DNA: TGCGCCAGCAGCCAAGATTACGGGAGGGAAGCTAAACTAGCCAAAAACATTCAGTACTTC.

This clone appeared a single time. The chain combines TRBV2 with TRBJ2-1; 11 bases map to TRBD2. The CDR3 sequence is 13 residues long. V dropped 6 bases and J dropped 10; count of bases not matched to a gene: 5. Germline V CDR1 and CDR2: SNHLY, FYNNEI. CDR3 nucleotide sequence: TGTGCCAGCAGAACTAGCGGGAGAGTAGAGCAGTTCTTC. Translated, it gives CASRTSGRVEQFF. Based on the CDR3 plus reference TRBV2 and TRBJ2-1, the full variable domain is EPEVTQTPSHQVTQMGQEVILRCVPISNHLYFYWYRQILGQKVEFLVSFYNNEISEKSEIFDDQFSVERPDGSNFTLKIRSTKLEDSAMYFCASRTSGRVEQFFGPGTRLTVL.

The chain combines TRBV4-1 with TRBJ2-5, with D perhaps TRBD2 (5 bases). This CDR3 is 16 amino acids long. Trimming removed 0 bases at V and 1 base at J, with 12 bases between. Germline V gene lookup returns CDR1 MGHRA and CDR2 YSYEKL. In DNA form, the CDR3 reads TGCGCCAGCAGCCAAGAGGCACAGACTATCCAAGAGACCCAGTACTTC. The encoded protein is CASSQEAQTIQETQYF.

The V call is TRBV27, the J call TRBJ2-7; perhaps TRBD2 as D (6 bases). The V gene's germline CDR1 is MNHEY and CDR2 SMNVEV (reference sequence). The CDR3 has 14 residues. The V gene lost 6 bases and the J gene lost 7 bases, with 19 bases spanning the gap. The DNA for the CDR3 is TGTGCCAGCAGACCGGGACTCCCTGCCCAAGAGCAGTACTTC. Translation: CASRPGLPAQEQYF.

The rearrangement uses TRBV28 and TRBJ2-7, with TRBD1 matching 10 bases. The CDR3 is made up of 15 amino acids. The V and J ends lost 4 bases and 4 bases, in that order; junction bases with no gene match: 7. CDR1 is MDHEN and CDR2 is SYDVKM in the germline V gene. Here the CDR3 DNA reads TGTGCCAGCAGTTCCTGGACAGGGGGAGCGTACGAGCAGTACTTC. Amino acids: CASSSWTGGAYEQYF.

CDR3 nucleotide sequence: TGTGCCAGCAGCGCGTCGTCCGGGACAGTATATGGCTACACCTTC. It specifies CASSASSGTVYGYTF. The chain recombines TRBV9 with TRBJ1-2; 7 bases agree with TRBD1. The V and J ends lost 3 bases and 5 bases, in that order; junction bases with no gene match: 10. This CDR3 has 15 amino acids. The V gene's germline CDR1 is SGDLS and CDR2 YYNGEE.

This clone was seen a single time. V usage is TRBV18 and J usage is TRBJ2-7; the D gene is possibly TRBD2 (5 bases). With 3 bases removed from V and 2 bases from J, the gap between germline ends came to 8 bases. The CDR3 consists of 13 residues. Per the germline V gene, CDR1 is KGHSH and CDR2 is LQKENI. This chain's CDR3 is CASSPSVTYEQYF. CDR3 DNA: TGTGCCAGCTCACCTAGCGTCACCTACGAGCAGTACTTC.

The chain carries TRBV2 and TRBJ1-4; 9 bases map to TRBD1. CDR1 SNHLY and CDR2 FYNNEI come from the germline V gene. The CDR3 is 14 amino acids. Losses at the gene ends were 3 bases for V and 6 bases for J; bases not matched to a gene: 2. The CDR3 loop is CASSEGTGYEKLFF. The CDR3 coding sequence is TGTGCCAGCAGTGAGGGGACAGGGTATGAAAAACTGTTTTTT.

The chain joins TRBV6-4 to TRBJ2-3; possible D gene TRBD2, 6 bases. The germline V gene has CDR1 MRHNA and CDR2 SNTAGT. The ends were cut back, 4 bases at V and 4 bases at J, with 12 bases in the middle. The CDR3 runs to 14 residues. The chain's CDR3 is CASSAGSQSDTQYF. CDR3 DNA: TGTGCCAGCAGTGCCGGGAGTCAGTCAGATACGCAGTATTTT.

The chain is built from TRBV4-1 and TRBJ2-1, with TRBD2 matching over 10 bases. This CDR3 contains 16 residues. CDR1 and CDR2 (germline): MGHRA, YSYEKL. The V and J ends lost 0 bases and 5 bases, in that order; junction bases with no gene match: 4. The CDR3 sequence is CASSQDKLAGDNEQFF. CDR3 DNA: TGCGCCAGCAGCCAAGATAAGCTAGCGGGAGACAATGAGCAGTTCTTC.

The chain couples TRBV19 to TRBJ2-7; D may be TRBD2 (5 bases). Germline loops: CDR1 LNHDA, CDR2 SQIVND (reference sequence). The CDR3 length is 13 residues. Trimming cost V 3 bases and J 4 bases, with 10 bases left between them. The CDR3 coding sequence is TGTGCCAGTAGTATCACCGGGGATTACGAGCAGTACTTC. It encodes CASSITGDYEQYF.

The gene calls are TRBV19 and TRBJ1-4; tentative D call: TRBD1 (6 bases). V lost 6 bases to trimming and J lost 0 bases, with 11 bases between them. CDR3 size: 15 residues. The germline CDR1 and CDR2 sequences are LNHDA and SQIVND (reference sequence). The CDR3 reads CASRRQAATNEKLFF. CDR3 in DNA: TGTGCCAGTAGGCGACAGGCAGCAACTAATGAAAAACTGTTTTTT.

The J gene is TRBJ2-6, the V gene TRBV6-1; no definite D call. From germline, CDR1 is MNHNS and CDR2 SASEGT. The CDR3 runs 15 residues. V was pared by 7 bases and J by 2 bases, with 12 bases between. The CDR3 here is CASTSGETGANVLTF. DNA of the CDR3: TGTGCCAGCACCTCTGGTGAGACTGGGGCCAACGTCCTGACTTTC.

J is TRBJ2-1 and V is TRBV5-1; 11 nucleotides match TRBD2. The germline CDR1 and CDR2 sequences are SGHRS and YFSETQ. V lost 2 bases and J lost 7; bases outside the gene matches: 5. The CDR3 totals 15 residues. The DNA of the CDR3 is TGCGCCAGCAGCTTCACTAGCGGGAGAGGAAATGAGCAGTTCTTC. Protein product: CASSFTSGRGNEQFF.

The chain has TRBV14 and TRBJ1-2, with D tentatively TRBD1 (6 bases). The V end lost 6 bases, the J end lost 4 bases, and 15 bases lay between the germline ends. Germline lookup yields CDR1 SGHDN and CDR2 FVKESK. The CDR3 is made up of 14 amino acids. CDR3 sequence (DNA): TGTGCCAGCAGTTCGGGACAAATCCTCTATGGCTACACCTTC. Its protein product is CASSSGQILYGYTF. Looking up the rest from reference TRBV14 and TRBJ1-2 gives the full variable domain: EAGVTQFPSHSVIEKGQTVTLRCDPISGHDNLYWYRRVMGKEIKFLLHFVKESKQDESGMPNNRFLAERTGGTYSTLKVQPAELEDSGVYFCASSSGQILYGYTFGSGTRLTVV.

The V gene is TRBV5-4, the J gene TRBJ2-1; the match to TRBD2 covers 7 bases. The CDR3 covers 15 residues. Germline-derived CDR1 and CDR2 are SGHNT and YYREEE (reference sequence). V dropped 9 bases and J dropped 0; count of bases not matched to a gene: 9. The CDR3 is CATSTGGSSYNEQFF. The CDR3, as DNA: TGTGCCACCTCAACGGGCGGGAGCTCCTACAATGAGCAGTTCTTC. The variable domain in full, with the rest retrieved from reference TRBV5-4 and TRBJ2-1, is ETGVTQSPTHLIKTRGQQVTLRCSSQSGHNTVSWYQQALGQGPQFIFQYYREEENGRGNFPPRFSGLQFPNYSSELNVNALELDDSALYLCATSTGGSSYNEQFFGPGTRLTVL.

The V call is TRBV6-5, the J call TRBJ1-1, with 8 bases fitting TRBD1. This CDR3 is built from 14 residues. In germline, CDR1 is MNHEY, CDR2 SVGAGI. Losses at the gene ends were 2 bases for V and 10 bases for J; bases not matched to a gene: 9. DNA for the CDR3: TGTGCCAGCAGTTACACGGACAGGGTGGTAGGAGCTTTCTTT. Protein product: CASSYTDRVVGAFF.

The chain carries TRBV6-6 and TRBJ1-3; D is unclear. V dropped 7 bases and J dropped 2 bases, with 9 bases sitting between them. Germline values: CDR1 MNHNY, CDR2 SVGAGI (reference sequence). The CDR3 has 13 residues. The CDR3 loop is CASTFSPGNTIYF. CDR3 coding DNA: TGTGCCAGCACCTTCTCCCCTGGAAACACCATATATTTT.

CDR3 loop: CASNNRGPTEKLFF. The CDR3 DNA reads as TGTGCCAGTAATAACAGGGGGCCTACTGAAAAACTGTTTTTT. The V call is TRBV5-8, the J call TRBJ1-4; TRBD1 matches at 9 bases. Germline V lookup: CDR1 SGHTS, CDR2 YDEGEE. The CDR3 is 14 residues long. The ends lost 8 bases at V and 7 bases at J; junction bases unmatched: 9.

The rearrangement joins TRBV4-1 to TRBJ2-6; 12 bases are shared with TRBD1. The CDR3 is 16 residues long. Germline V gives CDR1 MGHRA, CDR2 YSYEKL. J was trimmed by 3 bases and V by 4 bases; bases with no gene match: 1. CDR3 amino acids: CASSRDRGLGANVLTF. The DNA for the CDR3 is TGCGCCAGCAGCCGGGACAGGGGGCTTGGGGCCAACGTCCTGACTTTC.

The rearrangement uses TRBV19 and TRBJ1-1; no reliable D call. This CDR3 contains 14 residues. The V and J ends lost 8 bases and 0 bases respectively, with 13 bases between them. Germline V CDR1 and CDR2: LNHDA, SQIVND (reference sequence). In nucleotides, the CDR3 is TGTGCCAGTCGCGTTACAGCCGTGAACACTGAAGCTTTCTTT. Protein product: CASRVTAVNTEAFF.